This T cell receptor beta chain was observed in a study of T cell repertoires in cytomegalovirus infection. Via MiXCR, TCRdb re-called the reads, giving one row per CDR3 protein. In the table there are approximately 590,000 distinct CDR3 sequences, under 45% of which are singletons. The CDR3 loop spans 13 amino acids. V was cut by 4 bases and J by 8 bases, with 14 bases left in between. About this clonotype itself: The antigen is not known.

The chain uses TRBV12-3 or TRBV12-4 and TRBJ1-1; D unclear. The source material was cultured PBMCs, sampled from culture after CMV antigen stimulation. This TCR came from a human donor in good health (CMV status not recorded). Some clones in this sample may be carry-over from other donors' samples. In DNA form, the CDR3 reads TGTGCCAGCAGTTATGGCGGGCCCGAGGAAGCTTTCTTT. The encoded protein is CASSYGGPEEAFF.